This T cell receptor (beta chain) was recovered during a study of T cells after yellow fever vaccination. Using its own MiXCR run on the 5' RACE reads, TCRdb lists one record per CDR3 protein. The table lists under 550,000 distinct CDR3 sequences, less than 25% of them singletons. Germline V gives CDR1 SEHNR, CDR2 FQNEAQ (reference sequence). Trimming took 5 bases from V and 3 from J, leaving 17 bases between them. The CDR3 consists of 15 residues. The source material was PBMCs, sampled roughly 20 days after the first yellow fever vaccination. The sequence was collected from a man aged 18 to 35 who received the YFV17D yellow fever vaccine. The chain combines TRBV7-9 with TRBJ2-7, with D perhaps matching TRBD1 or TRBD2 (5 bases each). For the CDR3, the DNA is TGTGCCAGCAGCGCTGGCGATATTGGGGGCTACGAGCAGTACTTC. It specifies CASSAGDIGGYEQYF.